These 22 T cell receptor beta chains originate from one sample sequenced in a study of blood T cell repertoires in COVID-19 (dated by TCRdb to about 2020). The method behind the library was the immunoSEQ multiplex PCR assay. Not all clones reach the TCRdb copy of this immuneACCESS table, which keeps in-frame sequences only. Checked studies attribute under half of the gap to unresolved V genes and leave the rest unexplained. The sample includes some 250,000 clones, with 75% to 90% observed a single time. Just over 7% of the sample is in the top ten clones. The material sequenced was peripheral blood. The source is a man aged 55 to 70 who had recovered from COVID-19.

The J gene is TRBJ2-3, the V gene TRBV2, with TRBD1 identical over 9 bases. CDR3 size: 15 residues. With 6 bases clipped from V and 3 bases from J, the junction kept 7 bases outside the gene matches. The germline V gene encodes CDR1 SNHLY and CDR2 FYNNEI. The CDR3 is CASRRTGVNTDTQYF. Here the CDR3 DNA reads TGTGCCAGCAGAAGGACAGGGGTTAATACAGATACGCAGTATTTT.

V is TRBV19 and J is TRBJ1-3; D not certain. The V gene lost 5 bases and the J gene lost 1 base, with 18 bases spanning the gap. From germline, CDR1 is LNHDA and CDR2 SQIVND (reference sequence). The CDR3 is 17 residues long. This CDR3 is CASSAGSSSPSGNTIYF. For the CDR3, the DNA is TGTGCCAGTAGTGCGGGATCCTCTTCTCCATCTGGAAACACCATATATTTT.

The CDR3 is CASGLLWTGGSDTEAFF. As DNA, the CDR3 is TGTGCTAGTGGCCTCCTTTGGACAGGCGGATCGGACACTGAAGCTTTCTTT. The rearrangement links TRBV12-5 to TRBJ1-1, with 7 nucleotides matching TRBD1. Germline V gene lookup returns CDR1 LGHNT and CDR2 FRNRAP. Trimming took 6 bases from V and 3 from J; bases not matched to a gene: 16. CDR3 length equals 17 residues.

This rearrangement joins TRBV5-6 to TRBJ2-1; 8 bases line up with TRBD2. Per the germline V gene, CDR1 is SGHDT and CDR2 is YYEEEE. The CDR3 sequence is 16 residues long. The ends lost 4 bases at V and 7 bases at J; junction bases unmatched: 13. CDR3 protein: CASSPFPGGAGNEQFF. The CDR3 coding sequence is TGTGCCAGCAGCCCCTTCCCCGGGGGGGCGGGGAATGAGCAGTTCTTC.

The rearrangement links TRBV2 to TRBJ2-2; 10 bases map to TRBD2. CDR3 length: 15 residues. From germline, CDR1 is SNHLY and CDR2 FYNNEI. With 6 bases clipped from V and 4 bases from J, the junction kept 5 bases outside the gene matches. This chain's CDR3 is CASRRQRGGTGELFF. The CDR3 DNA is TGTGCCAGCAGGAGGCAGCGGGGGGGCACCGGGGAGCTGTTTTTT.

In this sample, this clone turned up a few times. The CDR3 DNA follows: TGTGCCAGCAGCGCAAAGACAGGGTTTAGGGAGCAGTACTTC. It codes for CASSAKTGFREQYF. The chain carries TRBV9 and TRBJ2-7, with 7 bases matching TRBD1. The J segment lost 7 bases and the V segment lost 3 bases, leaving 10 bases of the junction unmatched. The CDR3 loop spans 14 amino acids. Germline CDR1 SGDLS, CDR2 YYNGEE.

The rearrangement links TRBV24-1 to TRBJ2-3, with TRBD2 matching 10 bases. Trimming cost V 0 bases and J 6 bases; bases outside gene matches: 8. Germline V gene data show CDR1 as KGHDR and CDR2 as SFDVKD. The CDR3 contains 17 residues. CDR3 amino acids: CATSDLSSGGAGDTQYF. The CDR3 DNA sequence: TGTGCCACCAGTGATTTGAGCAGCGGGGGGGCCGGGGATACGCAGTATTTT.

The CDR3 is CASSPRGIAEAFF. CDR3 DNA: TGTGCCAGCAGCCCCAGGGGGATAGCTGAAGCTTTCTTT. This sequence joins TRBV6-1 and TRBJ1-1; 7 bases match TRBD1. V was pared by 6 bases and J by 6 bases, with 7 bases of the junction left unmatched. This CDR3 has 13 residues. Germline lookup yields CDR1 MNHNS and CDR2 SASEGT.

The chain couples TRBV5-1 to TRBJ2-1; 9 nucleotides match TRBD2. J lost 7 bases, V lost 0 bases, and 5 bases had no gene match. The CDR3 has 15 amino acids. From germline, CDR1 is SGHRS and CDR2 YFSETQ. DNA of the CDR3: TGCGCCAGCAGCTTGGGCGGGGGGGCCCCAAATGAGCAGTTCTTC. Protein: CASSLGGGAPNEQFF.

CDR3 coding DNA: TGTGCTAGTGGTTTGGTGATGAGAGGGGGCTACACCTTC. This encodes CASGLVMRGGYTF. The chain employs TRBV12-5 and TRBJ1-2; D remains ambiguous. V was clipped by 0 bases and J by 8 bases, with 10 bases between them. The germline V gene has CDR1 LGHNT and CDR2 FRNRAP. This CDR3 has 13 residues. Complete variable domain (other parts from reference TRBV12-5 and TRBJ1-2): DARVTQTPRHKVTEMGQEVTMRCQPILGHNTVFWYRQTMMQGLELLAYFRNRAPLDDSGMPKDRFSAEMPDATLATLKIQPSEPRDSAVYFCASGLVMRGGYTFGSGTRLTVV.

The V and J genes are TRBV7-9 and TRBJ2-3, with 9 bases that match TRBD1. The germline gives CDR1 SEHNR, CDR2 FQNEAQ (reference sequence). V was pared by 2 bases and J by 10 bases, with 10 bases of the junction left unmatched. CDR3 length: 15 amino acids. The CDR3 here is CASSLKGQGLFPQYF. The CDR3 DNA follows: TGTGCCAGCAGCTTAAAGGGACAGGGCCTTTTCCCGCAGTATTTT.

DNA for the CDR3: TGCGCCAGCAGCTTCGGTAGCGGGGGGACCGGGGAGCTGTTTTTT. The encoded protein is CASSFGSGGTGELFF. V and J are TRBV5-1 and TRBJ2-2; TRBD2 agrees at 10 bases. The V gene end was trimmed by 2 bases and the J gene end by 5 bases; junction bases not matched to a gene: 3. The germline V gene encodes CDR1 SGHRS and CDR2 YFSETQ. This CDR3 contains 15 residues.

The rearrangement links TRBV24-1 to TRBJ1-2; TRBD1 is a possible D gene (5 bases). Germline V gene data show CDR1 as KGHDR and CDR2 as SFDVKD. V was trimmed by 9 bases and J by 3 bases, leaving 16 bases between them. The CDR3 sequence is 14 residues long. CDR3 region: CATREAGGDYGYTF. The CDR3 bases are TGTGCCACCCGGGAGGCGGGGGGGGACTATGGCTACACCTTC.

This clone came up a few times. The chain uses TRBV6-2 or TRBV6-3 and TRBJ1-5; D not resolved. This CDR3 contains 12 residues. V was cut by 0 bases and J by 12 bases, with 9 bases left in between. Germline CDR1 and CDR2: MNHEY and SVGEGT. This chain's CDR3 is CASSYSGASQHF. In DNA, the CDR3 is TGTGCCAGCAGTTACTCGGGAGCAAGCCAGCATTTT.

The chain links TRBV9 to TRBJ2-2, with 8 bases identical to TRBD2. CDR3 size: 15 residues. The germline gives CDR1 SGDLS, CDR2 YYNGEE. Losses at the gene ends were 4 bases for V and 7 bases for J; bases not matched to a gene: 9. The CDR3 DNA reads as TGTGCCAGCAGCATCAAGAGCGGGGGACGCGGGGAGCTGTTTTTT. It is translated as CASSIKSGGRGELFF.

This chain links TRBV5-8 with TRBJ2-2; D remains ambiguous. The V end was cut by 2 bases, the J end by 0 bases, with 11 bases between. CDR3 length: 16 amino acids. Per germline, CDR1 SGHTS and CDR2 YDEGEE. CDR3 nucleotides: TGTGCCAGCAGCTTCGGGTCTCGGGCGAACACCGGGGAGCTGTTTTTT. This sequence encodes CASSFGSRANTGELFF.

V and J are TRBV5-8 and TRBJ2-3; 11 bases line up with TRBD1. The CDR3 contains 15 residues. Germline assignment: CDR1 SGHTS and CDR2 YDEGEE. V shed 3 bases, J shed 5 bases, and the junction held 5 bases outside the gene matches. CDR3: CASSSDRGQGDTQYF. CDR3 coding DNA: TGTGCCAGCAGCTCGGACAGGGGGCAGGGAGATACGCAGTATTTT.

The chain uses TRBV2 and TRBJ2-3, with TRBD2 identical over 8 bases. Germline CDR1 and CDR2: SNHLY and FYNNEI. The V gene end was trimmed by 1 base and the J gene end by 3 bases; junction bases not matched to a gene: 6. The CDR3 contains 16 residues. The CDR3 region has the DNA TGTGCCAGCAGTGAAGACGGGGGGGCCCGTACAGATACGCAGTATTTT. This translates into CASSEDGGARTDTQYF.

The rearrangement uses TRBV12-3 or TRBV12-4 and TRBJ1-1, with D perhaps TRBD1 (5 bases). The CDR3 is made up of 13 amino acids. V shed 6 bases and J shed 7 bases, with 15 bases lying between them. The chain's CDR3 is CASSDQGRVEAFF. As DNA, the CDR3 is TGTGCCAGCAGCGACCAGGGTCGGGTTGAAGCTTTCTTT.

The sample holds a few counts of this clone. Additional DNA sequences in this sample encode the identical CDR3. The chain combines TRBV9 with TRBJ2-1, with a possible D match to TRBD2 (5 bases). This CDR3 is 13 amino acids long. Germline V gives CDR1 SGDLS, CDR2 YYNGEE. Trimming shortened V by 2 bases and J by 8 bases, and 11 bases separated the two germline ends. Written as DNA, the CDR3 is TGTGCCAGCAGCGTTCGGGGTGTCGATGAGCAGTTCTTC. It is translated as CASSVRGVDEQFF.

The V call is TRBV6-5, the J call TRBJ1-1; D not certain. The CDR3 extends over 14 amino acids. Looked up from germline, CDR1 is MNHEY and CDR2 is SVGAGI. V lost 7 bases, J lost 5 bases, and 17 bases lay in between. The CDR3 nucleotides read TGTGCCAGCATTGTAAGGTGGAGAGGGACTGAAGCTTTCTTT. It yields the protein CASIVRWRGTEAFF.

V is TRBV5-1 and J is TRBJ1-5, with TRBD1 matching 9 bases. Trimming took 4 bases from V and 6 from J; bases not matched to a gene: 8. The CDR3 sequence is 15 residues long. In germline, CDR1 is SGHRS, CDR2 YFSETQ. The chain's CDR3 is CASSPGQGGGQPQHF. CDR3 DNA: TGCGCCAGCAGCCCGGGACAGGGAGGCGGTCAGCCCCAGCATTTT.